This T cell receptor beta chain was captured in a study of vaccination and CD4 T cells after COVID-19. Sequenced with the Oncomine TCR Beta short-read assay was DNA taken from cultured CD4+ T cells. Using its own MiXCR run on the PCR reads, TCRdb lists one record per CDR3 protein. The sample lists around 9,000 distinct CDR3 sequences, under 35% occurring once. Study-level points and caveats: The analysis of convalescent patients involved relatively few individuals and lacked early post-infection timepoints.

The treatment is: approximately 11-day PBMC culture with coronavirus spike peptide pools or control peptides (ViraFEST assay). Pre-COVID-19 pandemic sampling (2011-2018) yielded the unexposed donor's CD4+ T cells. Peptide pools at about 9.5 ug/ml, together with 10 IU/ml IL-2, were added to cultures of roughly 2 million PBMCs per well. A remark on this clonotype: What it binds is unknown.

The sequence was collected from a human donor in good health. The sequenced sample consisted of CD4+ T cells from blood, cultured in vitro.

The CDR3 here is CASSPGSEQFF. CDR3 in DNA: TGTGCCAGCAGTCCAGGGAGTGAGCAGTTCTTC. V is TRBV6-1 and J is TRBJ2-1; D may be TRBD1 or TRBD2 (5 bases each). This CDR3 is built from 11 residues. The germline V gene encodes CDR1 MNHNS and CDR2 SASEGT. V was clipped by 5 bases and J by 9 bases, with 8 bases between them.